The 30 T cell receptor beta chains listed next were all sequenced from one sample in a study of cytomegalovirus exposure and HLA in healthy donors. PCR employed 60 Vbeta and 13 Jbeta primers. The method was immunoSEQ multiplex PCR; TCRdb's version includes in-frame clones alone and lacks a portion of them. This sample has fewer than 95,000 clones, with around 81% found just once. Sequencing was carried out using PBMCs. These TCRs come from a man between 18 and 29 years old in good health and CMV-seronegative.

This chain uses TRBV6-1 with TRBJ2-4; TRBD2 agrees at 9 bases. V shed 1 base and J 6 bases; nucleotides not matched to a gene: 4. Germline V lookup: CDR1 MNHNS, CDR2 SASEGT. The CDR3 is 15 residues long. As DNA, the CDR3 is TGTGCCAGCAGTGAAGGCGGGGGGGCGGGAAACATTCAGTACTTC. It is translated as CASSEGGGAGNIQYF.

The J gene is TRBJ2-7, the V gene TRBV9, with 10 positions matching TRBD1. The junction had 7 bases not matched to a gene; V was cut back by 4 bases and J by 3 bases. The CDR3 length is 15 residues. The germline gives CDR1 SGDLS, CDR2 YYNGEE. CDR3 coding DNA: TGTGCCAGCAGCCTTCGGGGACAGGGGAACTACGAGCAGTACTTC. It codes for CASSLRGQGNYEQYF.

The genes are TRBV10-3 and TRBJ2-3; TRBD2 aligns across 11 bases. The CDR3 totals 15 residues. V lost 4 bases to trimming and J lost 1 base; unmatched junction nucleotides: 1. In germline, CDR1 is ENHRY, CDR2 SYGVKD. DNA of the CDR3: TGTGCCATCAGTGCACTAGCGGGGGGCACAGATACGCAGTATTTT. It encodes CAISALAGGTDTQYF.

This clone was detected only once. The V gene is TRBV18, the J gene TRBJ2-1; 10 nucleotides agree with TRBD2. With 1 base clipped from V and 8 bases from J, the junction kept 20 bases outside the gene matches. This CDR3 is built from 20 residues. Per the germline V gene, CDR1 is KGHSH and CDR2 is LQKENI. CDR3 in DNA: TGTGCCAGCTCACCACGGTCCCTAGCGGGGGAACACATTACCCTCCATGAGCAGTTCTTC. This translates into CASSPRSLAGEHITLHEQFF.

CDR3 coding DNA: TGTGCCAGTACCTCGGACAGAATGCAGCCCCAGCATTTT. Protein sequence: CASTSDRMQPQHF. The V and J genes are TRBV19 and TRBJ1-5; TRBD1 might be the D (6 bases). Trimming cost V 7 bases and J 7 bases, with 14 bases left between them. The CDR3 is 13 residues long. Germline CDR1 LNHDA, CDR2 SQIVND (reference sequence). The variable domain in full, with the rest retrieved from reference TRBV19 and TRBJ1-5, is DGGITQSPKYLFRKEGQNVTLSCEQNLNHDAMYWYRQDPGQGLRLIYYSQIVNDFQKGDIAEGYSVSREKKESFPLTVTSAQKNPTAFYLCASTSDRMQPQHFGDGTRLSIL.

This sequence joins TRBV5-5 and TRBJ1-2; D unclear. The ends were cut back, 9 bases at V and 8 bases at J, with 17 bases in the middle. The length of the CDR3 is 12 residues. From germline, CDR1 is SGHKS and CDR2 YYEKEE (reference sequence). The DNA for the CDR3 is TGTGCCACCCACGTGTTCGGAGGGGGCTACACCTTC. It specifies CATHVFGGGYTF.

The chain couples TRBV4-2 to TRBJ1-1, with TRBD1 as a possible D gene (5 bases). The germline CDR1 and CDR2 sequences are LGHNA and YNFKEQ. This CDR3 is 13 amino acids long. The ends were cut back, 3 bases at V and 6 bases at J, with 11 bases in the middle. CDR3 in amino acids: CASSQEGSPEAFF. DNA of the CDR3: TGTGCCAGCAGCCAGGAGGGGAGTCCTGAAGCTTTCTTT.

This clone has a handful of counts. The chain recombines TRBV10-1 with TRBJ2-3; 10 positions match TRBD2. The CDR3 extends over 15 amino acids. Looked up from germline, CDR1 is WNHNN and CDR2 is SYGVQD (reference sequence). V was pared by 5 bases and J by 6 bases, with 8 bases of the junction left unmatched. CDR3: CASSPLAGGWDTQYF. As DNA, the CDR3 is TGCGCCAGCAGTCCCTTAGCGGGGGGATGGGATACGCAGTATTTT.

The V and J genes are TRBV7-9 and TRBJ2-1, with TRBD2 identical over 7 bases. J lost 0 bases, V lost 6 bases, and 5 bases had no gene match. The germline V gene has CDR1 SEHNR and CDR2 FQNEAQ (reference sequence). The CDR3 sequence is 15 residues long. The CDR3 spells CASRSSGSSYNEQFF. CDR3 DNA sequence: TGTGCCAGCAGGTCTAGCGGTAGCTCCTACAATGAGCAGTTCTTC. The full variable domain, its missing parts supplied by reference TRBV7-9 and TRBJ2-1, is DTGVSQNPRHKITKRGQNVTFRCDPISEHNRLYWYRQTLGQGPEFLTYFQNEAQLEKSRLLSDRFSAERPKGSFSTLEIQRTEQGDSAMYLCASRSSGSSYNEQFFGPGTRLTVL.

The chain employs TRBV5-6 and TRBJ1-2; 7 nucleotides line up with TRBD1. The CDR3 is made up of 13 amino acids. CDR1 and CDR2 from the germline V gene are SGHDT and YYEEEE. J lost 7 bases, V lost 6 bases, and 9 bases had no gene match. The CDR3 nucleotides read TGTGCCAGCACCTACACAGGGGTGGCTGGCTACACCTTC. This encodes CASTYTGVAGYTF.

The V and J genes are TRBV5-1 and TRBJ2-1, with 7 bases matching TRBD1. This CDR3 has 15 amino acids. CDR1 and CDR2 from the germline V gene are SGHRS and YFSETQ. J was trimmed by 9 bases and V by 5 bases; bases with no gene match: 14. The CDR3 loop reads CASSNSGQEVSEQFF. CDR3 nucleotide sequence: TGCGCCAGCAGTAATTCCGGACAGGAGGTTAGTGAGCAGTTCTTC.

The chain uses TRBV9 and TRBJ1-6; TRBD1 is a possible D gene (6 bases). The CDR3 sequence is 16 residues long. Germline V gives CDR1 SGDLS, CDR2 YYNGEE. V was shortened by 3 bases and J by 0 bases, with 10 bases between the two germline ends. CDR3 region: CASSAPGVSYNSPLHF. The CDR3, as DNA: TGTGCCAGCAGCGCTCCAGGGGTCTCCTATAATTCACCCCTCCACTTT.

V is TRBV30 and J is TRBJ1-2; 7 bases line up with TRBD1. This CDR3 contains 15 residues. Germline loops: CDR1 GTSNPN, CDR2 SVGIG (reference sequence). Trimming cost V 4 bases and J 0 bases; bases outside gene matches: 8. CDR3: CAWIITGDANYGYTF. DNA for the CDR3: TGTGCCTGGATAATAACAGGGGACGCTAACTATGGCTACACCTTC.

The gene calls are TRBV7-8 and TRBJ1-1, with D unresolved. This CDR3 region has 13 residues. The germline CDR1 and CDR2 sequences are SGHVS and FQNEAQ. Between the trimmed V and J ends, which lost 6 bases and 3 bases, there was a span of 11 bases. CDR3 in amino acids: CASSKGGDTEAFF. DNA for the CDR3: TGTGCCAGCAGTAAAGGTGGAGACACTGAAGCTTTCTTT.

This clone came up once. The same CDR3 is also encoded by other DNA sequences in this sample. The chain couples TRBV5-1 to TRBJ2-1; TRBD1 is a possible D gene (6 bases). The CDR3 consists of 15 residues. Per germline, CDR1 SGHRS and CDR2 YFSETQ. Trimming pared 4 bases from V and 0 bases from J, leaving 11 bases between. CDR3 sequence: CASSPGQSSYNEQFF. CDR3 bases: TGCGCCAGCAGCCCCGGACAGAGCTCCTACAATGAGCAGTTCTTC. The whole variable domain, remainder taken from reference TRBV5-1 and TRBJ2-1, is KAGVTQTPRYLIKTRGQQVTLSCSPISGHRSVSWYQQTPGQGLQFLFEYFSETQRNKGNFPGRFSGRQFSNSRSEMNVSTLELGDSALYLCASSPGQSSYNEQFFGPGTRLTVL.

This clone was counted a single time. The CDR3 is CASSSLYLNTEAFF. CDR3 in DNA: TGTGCCAGCAGTTCCCTATATTTGAACACTGAAGCTTTCTTT. The V call is TRBV28, the J call TRBJ1-1; no clear D. The CDR3 covers 14 residues. V lost 4 bases to trimming and J lost 0 bases, with 9 bases between them. CDR1 and CDR2 (germline): MDHEN, SYDVKM.

This clone was seen just once. V gene TRBV9 combines with J gene TRBJ1-2; unclear D gene. The ends were cut back, 0 bases at V and 7 bases at J, with 16 bases in the middle. This CDR3 is 15 amino acids long. CDR1 and CDR2 (germline): SGDLS, YYNGEE. The CDR3 sequence is CASSVATEVGLGYTF. The DNA of the CDR3 is TGTGCCAGCAGCGTAGCTACTGAGGTCGGTCTTGGCTACACCTTC.

This clone appeared a single time. This chain connects TRBV5-6 to TRBJ1-2, with D maybe TRBD1 (5 bases). Trimming removed 5 bases at V and 1 base at J, with 9 bases between. The CDR3 contains 13 residues. Germline assignment: CDR1 SGHDT and CDR2 YYEEEE. CDR3 DNA sequence: TGTGCCAGCAGGGAGGGGATTAACTATGGCTACACCTTC. Translated, it gives CASREGINYGYTF. Full variable domain (outside the CDR3, taken from reference TRBV5-6 and TRBJ1-2): DAGVTQSPTHLIKTRGQQVTLRCSPKSGHDTVSWYQQALGQGPQFIFQYYEEEERQRGNFPDRFSGHQFPNYSSELNVNALLLGDSALYLCASREGINYGYTFGSGTRLTVV.

In its sample, this clone was seen a few times. V usage is TRBV7-2 and J usage is TRBJ2-7, with D perhaps TRBD2 (6 bases). V shed 5 bases and J shed 12 bases, with 17 bases lying between them. The CDR3 is made up of 12 amino acids. The V gene's germline CDR1 is SGHTA and CDR2 FQGNSA. The CDR3 DNA follows: TGTGCCAGCAGCCCTCCAGGAGGGTCGGGGTACTTC. This encodes CASSPPGGSGYF.

The table lists this clone with a count of one. V is TRBV6-5 and J is TRBJ1-1; TRBD1 is a possible D gene (6 bases). Germline-derived CDR1 and CDR2 are MNHEY and SVGAGI. Deletions cut 5 bases from V and 3 bases from J, with 10 bases between. The CDR3 spans 13 residues. DNA for the CDR3: TGTGCCAGCAGTCGGACAGTCGACACTGAAGCTTTCTTT. Protein product: CASSRTVDTEAFF.

The V and J genes are TRBV4-1 and TRBJ2-7, with TRBD1 matching 7 bases. Germline V gene lookup returns CDR1 MGHRA and CDR2 YSYEKL. The CDR3 spans 14 residues. V trimming: 1 base; J trimming: 6 bases; junction bases outside the gene matches: 6. As DNA, the CDR3 is TGCGCCAGCAGCCAAGTTAACAGGGGTAGCGAGCAGTACTTC. Its protein is CASSQVNRGSEQYF.

This rearrangement joins TRBV7-6 to TRBJ2-1; the match to TRBD2 covers 12 bases. Losses at the gene ends were 2 bases for V and 5 bases for J; bases not matched to a gene: 1. This CDR3 contains 15 residues. Germline loops: CDR1 SGHVS, CDR2 FNYEAQ. The CDR3 spells CASSLLAGGHNEQFF. In DNA, the CDR3 is TGTGCCAGCAGCTTACTAGCGGGGGGGCACAATGAGCAGTTCTTC.

This sequence joins TRBV4-1 and TRBJ2-1; 7 positions agree with TRBD2. Germline CDR1 MGHRA, CDR2 YSYEKL. Germline trimming cut 0 bases from V and 8 bases from J; bases unmatched to any gene: 4. There are 14 residues in the CDR3. The CDR3 DNA follows: TGCGCCAGCAGCCAAGATTTAGGGAGGGATGAGCAGTTCTTC. It encodes CASSQDLGRDEQFF.

For this clone: At one end, the junction sequence differs from germline, possibly due to a read error. This chain connects TRBV7-9 to TRBJ2-2, with TRBD2 matching over 9 bases. The CDR3 has 18 residues. Germline V gene sequence: CDR1 SEHNR, CDR2 FQNEAQ (reference sequence). In DNA form, the CDR3 reads TGTTCCAGCAGCCATCAGCGGGGGGAGACCCCGAACACCGGGGAGCTGTTTTTT. This gives the protein CSSSHQRGETPNTGELFF.

This chain uses TRBV6-6 with TRBJ2-2; a possible D gene is TRBD1 (6 bases). The CDR3 has 15 amino acids. The germline gives CDR1 MNHNY, CDR2 SVGAGI (reference sequence). Trimming cost V 6 bases and J 8 bases, with 19 bases left between them. The CDR3 DNA reads TGTGCCAGCAGGCGCGAAACAGGGTCGGTGGGGGAGCTGTTTTTT. It is translated as CASRRETGSVGELFF.

This clone was observed a few times. V gene TRBV6-5 combines with J gene TRBJ1-1, with TRBD1 matching over 7 bases. CDR1 and CDR2 from the germline V gene are MNHEY and SVGAGI. This CDR3 is built from 15 residues. The ends lost 2 bases at V and 5 bases at J; junction bases unmatched: 8. The CDR3 protein is CASSYLWQGETEAFF. CDR3 nucleotides: TGTGCCAGCAGTTACCTGTGGCAGGGGGAGACTGAAGCTTTCTTT.

This clone has just a few counts. The chain uses TRBV7-9 and TRBJ1-6; D perhaps matches TRBD1 (5 bases). The germline V gene has CDR1 SEHNR and CDR2 FQNEAQ (reference sequence). V gave up 3 bases and J gave up 8 bases, with 11 bases separating them. The CDR3 is 14 amino acids. The CDR3 DNA is TGTGCCAGCAGCTTCGGGCAGGGTCATTCACCCCTCCACTTT. This gives the protein CASSFGQGHSPLHF.

The chain joins TRBV19 to TRBJ2-7; 10 positions agree with TRBD1. This CDR3 region has 16 residues. The V and J ends lost 5 bases and 3 bases, in that order; junction bases with no gene match: 10. Per the germline V gene, CDR1 is LNHDA and CDR2 is SQIVND (reference sequence). CDR3 protein: CASSPRTGGSGYEQYF. The CDR3 DNA sequence: TGTGCCAGTAGTCCGCGGACAGGGGGTAGTGGCTACGAGCAGTACTTC.

The rearrangement uses TRBV11-3 and TRBJ2-5; D is unclear. From germline, CDR1 is SGHNT and CDR2 YENEEA. V dropped 5 bases and J dropped 5 bases, with 12 bases sitting between them. This CDR3 is built from 13 residues. CDR3 nucleotide sequence: TGTGCCAGCAGCACACGTACAAAGGAGACCCAGTACTTC. Translation: CASSTRTKETQYF.

The rearrangement links TRBV27 to TRBJ1-5; D perhaps matches TRBD1 (5 bases). CDR3 length equals 15 residues. V shed 3 bases and J shed 3 bases, with 12 bases lying between them. In germline, CDR1 is MNHEY, CDR2 SMNVEV (reference sequence). The CDR3 loop is CASSLAPGFNQPQHF. The CDR3 DNA sequence: TGTGCCAGCAGTTTGGCCCCAGGGTTCAATCAGCCCCAGCATTTT.